This T cell receptor beta chain was documented in a study of control samples from healthy donors and cancer patients. The CDR3 loop spans 13 amino acids. V lost 6 bases and J lost 4, with 12 bases in between. Germline loops: CDR1 LNHDA, CDR2 SQIVND (reference sequence). Measured with immunoSEQ multiplex PCR; TCRdb has only the in-frame clones, and not every one. The sample lists around 130,000 clones; about 95% were seen once. The V call is TRBV19, the J call TRBJ1-1; no firm D call. The sample was blood. The receptor was derived from a young man in good health. The CDR3: CASRTAGGTEAFF. The CDR3 DNA is TGTGCCAGTAGAACAGCCGGTGGCACTGAAGCTTTCTTT.